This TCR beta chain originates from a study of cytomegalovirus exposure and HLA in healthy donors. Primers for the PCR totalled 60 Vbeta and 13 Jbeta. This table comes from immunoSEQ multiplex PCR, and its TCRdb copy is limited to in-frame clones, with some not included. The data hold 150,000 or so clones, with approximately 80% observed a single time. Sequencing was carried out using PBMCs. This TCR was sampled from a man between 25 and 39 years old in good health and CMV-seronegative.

CDR3 nucleotides: TGTGCCAGCAGTGAAGGGCTAGCGGGATGGAATGAGCAGTTCTTC. It specifies CASSEGLAGWNEQFF. V and J are TRBV2 and TRBJ2-1; the match to TRBD2 covers 9 bases. The CDR3 contains 15 residues. Germline CDR1 reads SNHLY; CDR2 reads FYNNEI. V dropped 1 base and J dropped 7; count of bases not matched to a gene: 5.